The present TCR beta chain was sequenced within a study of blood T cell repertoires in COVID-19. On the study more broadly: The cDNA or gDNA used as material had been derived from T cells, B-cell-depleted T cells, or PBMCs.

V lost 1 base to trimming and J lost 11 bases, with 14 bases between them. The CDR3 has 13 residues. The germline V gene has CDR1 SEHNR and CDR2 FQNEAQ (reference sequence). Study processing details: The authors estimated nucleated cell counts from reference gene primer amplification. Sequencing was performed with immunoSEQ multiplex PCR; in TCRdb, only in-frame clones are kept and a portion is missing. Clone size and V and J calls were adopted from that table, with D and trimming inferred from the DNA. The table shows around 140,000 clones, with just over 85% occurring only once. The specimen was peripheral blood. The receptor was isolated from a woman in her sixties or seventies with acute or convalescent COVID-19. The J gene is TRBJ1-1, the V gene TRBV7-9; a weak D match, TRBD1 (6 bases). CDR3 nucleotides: TGTGCCAGCAGCTTAGAAGGGAACAGGGAGGCTTTCTTT. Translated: CASSLEGNREAFF. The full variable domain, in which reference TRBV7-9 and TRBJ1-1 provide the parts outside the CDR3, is DTGVSQNPRHKITKRGQNVTFRCDPISEHNRLYWYRQTLGQGPEFLTYFQNEAQLEKSRLLSDRFSAERPKGSFSTLEIQRTEQGDSAMYLCASSLEGNREAFFGQGTRLTVV.